These 9 T cell receptor beta chains share one sample of origin, sequenced in a study of blood T cell repertoires in COVID-19. TCRdb's copy holds only in-frame clones and misses some; the assay was immunoSEQ multiplex PCR. The data show around 230,000 clones, over 80% seen once. The specimen was PBMCs or T cells enriched from blood (not recorded which). Receptors originate from a man between 18 and 35 years old with acute COVID-19.

The rearrangement joins TRBV7-9 to TRBJ2-7; 8 nucleotides line up with TRBD2. V lost 3 bases, J lost 5 bases, and 9 bases stayed unmatched. Germline V lookup: CDR1 SEHNR, CDR2 FQNEAQ (reference sequence). The CDR3 has 15 residues. In DNA form, the CDR3 reads TGTGCCAGCAGCTTTACTAGCGGCCCACTAGACGAGCAGTACTTC. As protein: CASSFTSGPLDEQYF.

The rearrangement joins TRBV28 to TRBJ1-6; weak D call: TRBD1 (6 bases). The CDR3 totals 18 residues. Germline-derived CDR1 and CDR2 are MDHEN and SYDVKM. V was clipped by 6 bases and J by 0 bases, with 18 bases between them. Here the CDR3 DNA reads TGTGCCAGCAGCCTTCAAACACAGGGTTTCTCCTATAATTCACCCCTCCACTTT. Its translation is CASSLQTQGFSYNSPLHF.

This chain links TRBV28 with TRBJ2-3; 9 nucleotides line up with TRBD2. Germline assignment: CDR1 MDHEN and CDR2 SYDVKM. After removal of 1 base from V and 0 bases from J, the junction contained 5 bases not matched to a gene. The CDR3 is 17 residues long. The CDR3 protein is CASSLFYLAGSTDTQYF. DNA for the CDR3: TGTGCCAGCAGTTTATTTTATCTAGCGGGGAGCACAGATACGCAGTATTTT.

The chain combines TRBV28 with TRBJ1-2; weak D call: TRBD1 (6 bases). Trimming took off 2 bases at V and 4 bases at J, with 14 bases between the two ends. This CDR3 is built from 15 residues. Germline V gene sequence: CDR1 MDHEN, CDR2 SYDVKM. DNA for the CDR3: TGTGCCAGCAGTTTAACTGAGCGAGGGGGCTATGGCTACACCTTC. It yields the protein CASSLTERGGYGYTF.

V gene TRBV29-1 combines with J gene TRBJ2-1; 7 nucleotides line up with TRBD2. The germline V gene has CDR1 SQVTM and CDR2 ANQGSEA. The CDR3 is 14 amino acids. Trimming removed 4 bases from V and 0 bases from J; junction bases left unmatched: 3. DNA for the CDR3: TGCAGCGTTGCTGGCGGGAGCTCCTACAATGAGCAGTTCTTC. Its translation: CSVAGGSSYNEQFF.

The chain employs TRBV6-4 and TRBJ1-1; the D is unclear. The CDR3 loop spans 12 amino acids. Germline CDR1 is MRHNA and CDR2 is SNTAGT. The V and J ends lost 6 bases and 3 bases respectively, with 8 bases between them. CDR3 nucleotides: TGTGCCAGCAGCAGGCAAGACACTGAAGCTTTCTTT. Translation: CASSRQDTEAFF.

This clone was recorded only once. The chain uses TRBV28 and TRBJ1-3; 9 nucleotides align to TRBD1. V lost 1 base, J lost 3 bases, and 4 bases stayed unmatched. CDR3 length: 16 amino acids. Germline V gene sequence: CDR1 MDHEN, CDR2 SYDVKM. The DNA for the CDR3 is TGTGCCAGCAGTTTATACGGACAGGGGTATGGAAACACCATATATTTT. This gives the protein CASSLYGQGYGNTIYF.

The chain has TRBV27 and TRBJ2-1; the match to TRBD1 covers 8 bases. The J segment lost 6 bases and the V segment lost 2 bases, leaving 3 bases of the junction unmatched. The CDR3 sequence is 14 residues long. Germline V gives CDR1 MNHEY, CDR2 SMNVEV (reference sequence). The CDR3 DNA follows: TGTGCCAGCAGTTTAGGACAGGGAGGCAATGAGCAGTTCTTC. Its translation is CASSLGQGGNEQFF.

This clone was seen only once. This rearrangement joins TRBV27 to TRBJ1-2, with D hard to call. The CDR3 has 15 amino acids. V was cut by 6 bases and J by 4 bases, with 18 bases left in between. Per the germline V gene, CDR1 is MNHEY and CDR2 is SMNVEV (reference sequence). CDR3 DNA: TGTGCCAGCAGCCCCATTGCGGTTCTCTTCTATGGCTACACCTTC. This translates into CASSPIAVLFYGYTF.